One sample yielded the 25 T cell receptor beta chains listed below, sequenced in a study of EBV T-cell therapy then PD-1 blockade in nasopharyngeal carcinoma. Repertoires were generated with immunoSEQ multiplex PCR, while TCRdb's copy carries only in-frame clones and drops some. The repertoire holds some 21,000 clones, with under 90% as singletons. These receptors' antigens are unknown. Treatment of the sample: AdE1-LMPpoly-expanded autologous EBV-specific T-cell therapy followed by anti-PD-1 nivolumab. Sequencing used CD8+ T cells from blood, obtained at roughly day 61 from a patient whose treatment included autologous EBV-specific T cells and nivolumab. These receptors originate from a man aged 40-55 years with nasopharyngeal carcinoma.

This clone has a handful of counts. This chain's CDR3 is CASSLTKGNTEAFF. CDR3 DNA sequence: TGTGCCAGCAGTTTAACTAAGGGGAACACTGAAGCTTTCTTT. The gene calls are TRBV7-9 and TRBJ1-1; D gene ambiguous. Trimming took off 6 bases at V and 1 base at J, with 12 bases between the two ends. Germline V CDR1 and CDR2: SEHNR, FQNEAQ (reference sequence). There are 14 residues in the CDR3. The whole variable domain, remainder taken from reference TRBV7-9 and TRBJ1-1, is DTGVSQNPRHKITKRGQNVTFRCDPISEHNRLYWYRQTLGQGPEFLTYFQNEAQLEKSRLLSDRFSAERPKGSFSTLEIQRTEQGDSAMYLCASSLTKGNTEAFFGQGTRLTVV.

The chain employs TRBV6-2 or TRBV6-3 and TRBJ1-2; TRBD1 matches 10 bases. The germline gives CDR1 MNHEY, CDR2 SVGEGT. This CDR3 comprises 16 residues. V shed 2 bases and J 4 bases; nucleotides not matched to a gene: 7. CDR3 DNA sequence: TGTGCCAGCAGTTACCGCCGGGACAGGGGTACCTATGGCTACACCTTC. It yields the protein CASSYRRDRGTYGYTF.

CDR3 DNA: TGTGCCAGCACCCTCTTTGGGCGCCAACTGTTTTTT. This gives the protein CASTLFGRQLFF. The V gene is TRBV7-9, the J gene TRBJ1-4; unclear D gene. CDR3 size: 12 residues. V lost 7 bases to trimming and J lost 12 bases, with 15 bases between them. Germline V CDR1 and CDR2: SEHNR, FQNEAQ (reference sequence).

The gene calls are TRBV3-1 (or the pseudogene TRBV3-2) and TRBJ2-7; 7 positions agree with TRBD1. This CDR3 is built from 13 residues. CDR1 is LGHDT and CDR2 is YNNKEL in the germline V gene (reference sequence). Losses at the gene ends were 4 bases for V and 4 bases for J; bases not matched to a gene: 4. CDR3 loop: CASSLGTEYEQYF. The CDR3 DNA follows: TGTGCCAGCAGCCTTGGGACAGAGTACGAGCAGTACTTC.

This CDR3 reads CASSEFFIREGDSPLHF. In DNA form, the CDR3 reads TGTGCCAGCAGTGAATTTTTCATCCGCGAGGGGGATTCACCCCTCCACTTT. The chain is built from TRBV25-1 and TRBJ1-6; weak D call: TRBD1 (6 bases). The germline gives CDR1 MGHDK, CDR2 SYGVNS. The CDR3 loop spans 17 amino acids. Trimming left V 1 base short and J 8 bases short, with 18 bases between.

The chain is built from TRBV27 and TRBJ1-2; D call uncertain. Deletions cut 3 bases from V and 5 bases from J, with 10 bases between. The CDR3 has 13 residues. Germline CDR1 reads MNHEY; CDR2 reads SMNVEV (reference sequence). CDR3 coding DNA: TGTGCCAGCAGTTTCCCCCGAGGTTATGGCTACACCTTC. Its protein is CASSFPRGYGYTF.

The chain uses TRBV12-3 or TRBV12-4 and TRBJ1-2; D not resolved. This CDR3 contains 13 residues. V was clipped by 10 bases and J by 2 bases, with 14 bases between them. The CDR3 DNA reads as TGTGCCACATCAGGCACCCTGAACTATGGCTACACCTTC. This gives the protein CATSGTLNYGYTF.

V usage is TRBV19 and J usage is TRBJ1-1; perhaps TRBD1 as D (5 bases). The V gene lost 7 bases and the J gene lost 1 base, with 13 bases spanning the gap. The CDR3 totals 14 residues. Per germline, CDR1 LNHDA and CDR2 SQIVND (reference sequence). In nucleotides, the CDR3 is TGTGCCAGTACCTCGGGACTTTCGAACACTGAAGCTTTCTTT. This sequence encodes CASTSGLSNTEAFF.

The chain recombines TRBV6-1 with TRBJ2-2; 7 bases map to TRBD1. With 2 bases clipped from V and 6 bases from J, the junction kept 9 bases outside the gene matches. Germline V gene sequence: CDR1 MNHNS, CDR2 SASEGT. This CDR3 is built from 16 residues. As DNA, the CDR3 is TGTGCCAGCAGTGAACCCCCCGGGACAGACGCCGGGGAGCTGTTTTTT. It translates to CASSEPPGTDAGELFF.

The chain joins TRBV24-1 to TRBJ2-1; possible D gene TRBD1, 6 bases. Germline loops: CDR1 KGHDR, CDR2 SFDVKD. This CDR3 is 18 amino acids long. V was pared by 6 bases and J by 0 bases, with 20 bases between. Here the CDR3 DNA reads TGTGCCACCAGTCCCCAACAAGGACAGACAAGCTCCTACAATGAGCAGTTCTTC. This translates into CATSPQQGQTSSYNEQFF.

This clone was seen a single time. V gene TRBV4-3 combines with J gene TRBJ1-5; a weak D match, TRBD1 (5 bases). Germline V lookup: CDR1 LGHNA, CDR2 YSLEER. Trimming pared 1 base from V and 5 bases from J, leaving 18 bases between. The CDR3 has 17 residues. CDR3: CASSQARVNEDYQPQHF. In nucleotides, the CDR3 is TGCGCCAGCAGCCAAGCCAGGGTGAATGAGGACTATCAGCCCCAGCATTTT.

The CDR3 DNA is TGTGCCAGCAGCCTACTGTCTTACGAGCAGTACTTC. Protein product: CASSLLSYEQYF. The V gene is TRBV12-3 or TRBV12-4, the J gene TRBJ2-7; D not certain. V gave up 6 bases and J gave up 4 bases, with 10 bases separating them. This CDR3 is 12 amino acids long.

The chain combines TRBV7-9 with TRBJ2-1; D may be TRBD1 or TRBD2 (5 bases each). There are 15 residues in the CDR3. Per the germline V gene, CDR1 is SEHNR and CDR2 is FQNEAQ (reference sequence). Trimming removed 7 bases at V and 6 bases at J, with 19 bases between. CDR3 coding DNA: TGTGCCAGCACCTCACCCGGGGCTCCCCGCAATGAGCAGTTCTTC. Its protein product is CASTSPGAPRNEQFF.

The chain couples TRBV29-1 to TRBJ2-7, with D possibly TRBD1 on 5 matching bases. Germline lookup yields CDR1 SQVTM and CDR2 ANQGSEA. This CDR3 is built from 13 residues. V lost 5 bases and J lost 1, with 12 bases in between. This CDR3 reads CSVKNTGSYEQYF. The CDR3, as DNA: TGCAGCGTTAAAAACACAGGTTCCTACGAGCAGTACTTC.

In this sample, this clone turned up a few times. J is TRBJ2-3 and V is TRBV13; D is unresolved. The CDR3 consists of 15 residues. In germline, CDR1 is PRHDT, CDR2 FYEKMQ (reference sequence). V lost 6 bases and J lost 1, with 14 bases in between. In nucleotides, the CDR3 is TGTGCCAGCAGTATGGGCGGTGAAGGCACAGATACGCAGTATTTT. Amino acids: CASSMGGEGTDTQYF. The entire variable domain, with the rest obtained from reference TRBV13 and TRBJ2-3, is as follows: AAGVIQSPRHLIKEKRETATLKCYPIPRHDTVYWYQQGPGQDPQFLISFYEKMQSDKGSIPDRFSAQQFSDYHSELNMSSLELGDSALYFCASSMGGEGTDTQYFGPGTRLTVL.

In its sample, this clone was seen once. The V and J genes are TRBV30 and TRBJ2-7; 15 bases are a match to TRBD2. CDR1 GTSNPN and CDR2 SVGIG come from the germline V gene (reference sequence). The CDR3 spans 16 residues. In nucleotides, the CDR3 is TGTGCGAGGACTAGCGGGGGGGCTCCTCCCTCCTACGAGCAGTACTTC. This encodes CARTSGGAPPSYEQYF.

The rearrangement uses TRBV27 and TRBJ2-3; the D gene is possibly TRBD1 (6 bases). Deletions cut 6 bases from V and 0 bases from J, with 22 bases between. CDR3 size: 18 residues. Germline loops: CDR1 MNHEY, CDR2 SMNVEV (reference sequence). The CDR3 sequence: CASRTWTDLLPSTDTQYF. The DNA for the CDR3 is TGTGCCAGCAGAACTTGGACAGACTTACTTCCTAGCACAGATACGCAGTATTTT.

The chain has TRBV14 and TRBJ1-6; 7 positions agree with TRBD1. Trimming took 3 bases from V and 7 from J; bases not matched to a gene: 6. Germline assignment: CDR1 SGHDN and CDR2 FVKESK. This CDR3 comprises 15 residues. CDR3 in amino acids: CASSHRTGGNSPLHF. The CDR3 DNA follows: TGTGCCAGCAGCCATAGGACAGGAGGAAATTCACCCCTCCACTTT.

The chain recombines TRBV7-9 with TRBJ1-1, with TRBD1 matching 8 bases. V shed 5 bases, J shed 0 bases, and the junction held 5 bases outside the gene matches. The germline V gene encodes CDR1 SEHNR and CDR2 FQNEAQ (reference sequence). This CDR3 has 15 amino acids. DNA of the CDR3: TGTGCCAGCAGCCCCGGACAGGGAGTGAACACTGAAGCTTTCTTT. It encodes CASSPGQGVNTEAFF.

The chain couples TRBV2 to TRBJ1-2; 7 nucleotides line up with TRBD1. V shed 9 bases, J shed 2 bases, and the junction held 9 bases outside the gene matches. CDR1 is SNHLY and CDR2 is FYNNEI in the germline V gene. The length of the CDR3 is 14 residues. The CDR3 sequence is CASPYRGWNYGYTF. CDR3 DNA sequence: TGTGCCAGTCCCTACAGGGGTTGGAACTATGGCTACACCTTC.

This clone was counted a few times. J is TRBJ2-7 and V is TRBV2; perhaps TRBD1 as D (5 bases). Germline CDR1 SNHLY, CDR2 FYNNEI. This CDR3 has 14 residues. Trimming shortened V by 6 bases and J by 6 bases, and 18 bases separated the two germline ends. CDR3 bases: TGTGCCAGCAGGAGGCAGGGAATGACCCGCGAGCAGTACTTC. Translating gives CASRRQGMTREQYF. The full variable domain, with the rest looked up from reference TRBV2 and TRBJ2-7, is EPEVTQTPSHQVTQMGQEVILRCVPISNHLYFYWYRQILGQKVEFLVSFYNNEISEKSEIFDDQFSVERPDGSNFTLKIRSTKLEDSAMYFCASRRQGMTREQYFGPGTRLTVT.

The rearrangement links TRBV28 to TRBJ2-7; TRBD1 agrees at 8 bases. The CDR3 sequence is 13 residues long. After removal of 5 bases from V and 4 bases from J, the junction contained 4 bases not matched to a gene. CDR1 and CDR2 (germline): MDHEN, SYDVKM. The CDR3 spells CASSPGTGYEQYF. The CDR3 DNA is TGTGCCAGCAGTCCAGGGACAGGATACGAGCAGTACTTC.

The chain combines TRBV27 with TRBJ2-1; weak D call: TRBD1 (6 bases). V shed 4 bases and J shed 7 bases, with 14 bases lying between them. Germline V CDR1 and CDR2: MNHEY, SMNVEV (reference sequence). This CDR3 contains 14 residues. DNA of the CDR3: TGTGCCAGCAGTTCCTCCGGACAGCTTAATGAGCAGTTCTTC. It yields the protein CASSSSGQLNEQFF.

DNA of the CDR3: TGCGCCAGCAGCCATGCGTTGGGTAGGGGGGCCGTAGACTACACCTTC. It codes for CASSHALGRGAVDYTF. The J gene is TRBJ1-2, the V gene TRBV4-1; D perhaps matches TRBD1 (6 bases). The V end lost 3 bases, the J end lost 10 bases, and 24 bases lay between the germline ends. The CDR3 loop spans 16 amino acids. Germline CDR1 is MGHRA and CDR2 is YSYEKL.

The rearrangement joins TRBV7-9 to TRBJ1-4; 8 bases align to TRBD1. There are 15 residues in the CDR3. V was clipped by 6 bases and J by 5 bases; unmatched bases: 8. Germline V gene data show CDR1 as SEHNR and CDR2 as FQNEAQ (reference sequence). The CDR3 DNA reads TGTGCCAGCAGTGACGGACAGGGCCTGAATGAAAAACTGTTTTTT. Protein sequence: CASSDGQGLNEKLFF.